This T cell receptor (beta chain) was recorded in a study of CD8+ T cells in alopecia areata (dated by TCRdb to 2017 to 2018). About the investigation overall: Skin from C3H/HeJ donors aged roughly 6-13 months with spontaneous alopecia was grafted onto female C3H/HeJ recipients aged 7-10 weeks. Human TCRbeta sequencing covered scalp tissue and sorted CD4+ and CD8+ peripheral blood T cells from patchy and totalis/universalis alopecia areata patients and healthy controls. RNA was obtained with the PAXgene miRNA kit for fixed scalp, the miRNeasy kit for PBMCs, and the RNeasy kit for mouse skin. High-throughput TCRbeta sequencing was used to examine T cell clonal expansion in alopecia areata in both the C3H/HeJ mouse model and human patients. TCRbeta CDR3 regions were amplified by immunoSEQ multiplex PCR with 35 Vbeta forward and 13 Jbeta reverse primers. Clonality in the scalp was compared among normal scalp (n=4), patchy alopecia areata scalp (n=8), and alopecia totalis/universalis scalp (n=8). The investigation overall reported the following: Shared TCR sequences between patients were less evident than in mice, which may be partly attributable to HLA diversity in the patient population. Higher clonality and more expanded CD8+ clones were observed in lesional scalp than in normal scalp, particularly in alopecia totalis/universalis, a finding suggestive of antigenic drive. Scalp TCR repertoire analysis is complicated because resident alphabeta T cells in normal human skin are also sequenced, whereas mouse skin is dominated by gammadelta T cells.

Relative to germline, V is missing 3 bases and J is missing 6 bases, with 1 base of the junction outside any gene match. The germline V gene (reference sequence) specifies NNHNN as CDR1 and SYGAGS as CDR2. Counted from cysteine to phenylalanine, this CDR3 has 13 amino acids. The 27 bases shown cover part of the CDR3, and their frame starts at base 1. Cells from pooled mouse cutaneous lymph nodes were stained for CD4, CD8alpha, NKG2D, NKG2ACE and other markers and then sorted on a BD Influx. This clone appeared a few times. The antigen this receptor binds is unknown. The gene nomenclature and germline references here are murine. The missing CDR3 end, 4 residues past where the read stops, is filled in from the germline J gene. Libraries were constructed by the immunoSEQ multiplex PCR assay. RNA was extracted from all samples and reverse transcribed into cDNA as template for TCR sequencing. First-strand cDNA was synthesized using SuperScript III with a 2:1 mix of oligo-dT and random hexamers. A synthetic immune receptor repertoire was used to measure amplification bias, and any remaining bias was corrected computationally. Libraries were sequenced on Illumina HiSeq using 60 bp reads that covered the CDR3 and were read from J toward V. The original methods were these. Raw reads were preprocessed for error removal, and CDR3 was defined according to IMGT conventions as running from the conserved cysteine to phenylalanine. To get clonality, Shannon entropy was normalized by log2 of the number of productive unique TCRs and the result was subtracted from 1. Whether scalp clones were CD4 or CD8 was inferred by matching scalp TCRbeta sequences against CD4 and CD8 repertoires sorted from blood. TCRdb re-hosts the immuneACCESS table, in-frame sequences only. Its copies lack some clones; in the studies checked, an unresolved V gene accounts for under half of them, and the cause for the rest is not known. D and trimming were read from the DNA, whereas the V and J calls and clone size are those reported in that table. This sample includes 250,000 or so clones, and none of them was observed just once. Jointly, the top ten make up less than 1.5% of the sample.

The chain is encoded by TRBV13-2 joined to TRBJ2-2, with 8 bases matching TRBD1. Sequenced input: CD4+ T cells sorted from a lymph node. The TCR comes from a C3H/HeJ mouse with alopecia areata. This strain is characterized by the MHC haplotype H2-k. The CDR3 bases that were read are TGTGCCAGCGGTGGACAGGGGCCCGGG. It codes for CASGGQGPG. The whole CDR3 sequence is CASGGQGPGQLYF.